This TCR beta chain was sequenced in a study of beta chain features in type 1 diabetes. Background on the study: What patients shared with healthy donors was a similar profile of age, gender and cell yields. Examination of sorted cells across all samples involved around 99 million cells. Study observations and caveats: The cDNA sequencing approach could over-represent high-TCR-expressing cells. Among all four CD4+ subsets, Type 1 diabetes patients had TCRB CDR3s that were moderately but significantly shorter.

All of the isolated RNA was reverse transcribed, so expressed TCRB transcripts were sequenced. Sequencing used immunoSEQ multiplex PCR; TCRdb keeps in-frame clones, though not all of them. The table records 200,000 to 300,000 clones, roughly a tenth of them present only once. As regards this clone: What it binds is not known.

V lost 4 bases and J lost 9, with 13 bases in between. Germline loops: CDR1 MDHEN, CDR2 SYDVKM. The CDR3 runs 12 residues. Each population that was sorted was more than 95% pure. This TCR was recovered from a man younger than 40 with type 1 diabetes. What was sequenced was naive CD4+ T cells from blood. The V and J genes are TRBV28 and TRBJ2-7; D perhaps matches TRBD1 (7 bases). The CDR3 spells CASSSSRGAQYF. The CDR3 DNA follows: TGTGCCAGCAGTTCGTCCAGGGGGGCGCAGTACTTC.